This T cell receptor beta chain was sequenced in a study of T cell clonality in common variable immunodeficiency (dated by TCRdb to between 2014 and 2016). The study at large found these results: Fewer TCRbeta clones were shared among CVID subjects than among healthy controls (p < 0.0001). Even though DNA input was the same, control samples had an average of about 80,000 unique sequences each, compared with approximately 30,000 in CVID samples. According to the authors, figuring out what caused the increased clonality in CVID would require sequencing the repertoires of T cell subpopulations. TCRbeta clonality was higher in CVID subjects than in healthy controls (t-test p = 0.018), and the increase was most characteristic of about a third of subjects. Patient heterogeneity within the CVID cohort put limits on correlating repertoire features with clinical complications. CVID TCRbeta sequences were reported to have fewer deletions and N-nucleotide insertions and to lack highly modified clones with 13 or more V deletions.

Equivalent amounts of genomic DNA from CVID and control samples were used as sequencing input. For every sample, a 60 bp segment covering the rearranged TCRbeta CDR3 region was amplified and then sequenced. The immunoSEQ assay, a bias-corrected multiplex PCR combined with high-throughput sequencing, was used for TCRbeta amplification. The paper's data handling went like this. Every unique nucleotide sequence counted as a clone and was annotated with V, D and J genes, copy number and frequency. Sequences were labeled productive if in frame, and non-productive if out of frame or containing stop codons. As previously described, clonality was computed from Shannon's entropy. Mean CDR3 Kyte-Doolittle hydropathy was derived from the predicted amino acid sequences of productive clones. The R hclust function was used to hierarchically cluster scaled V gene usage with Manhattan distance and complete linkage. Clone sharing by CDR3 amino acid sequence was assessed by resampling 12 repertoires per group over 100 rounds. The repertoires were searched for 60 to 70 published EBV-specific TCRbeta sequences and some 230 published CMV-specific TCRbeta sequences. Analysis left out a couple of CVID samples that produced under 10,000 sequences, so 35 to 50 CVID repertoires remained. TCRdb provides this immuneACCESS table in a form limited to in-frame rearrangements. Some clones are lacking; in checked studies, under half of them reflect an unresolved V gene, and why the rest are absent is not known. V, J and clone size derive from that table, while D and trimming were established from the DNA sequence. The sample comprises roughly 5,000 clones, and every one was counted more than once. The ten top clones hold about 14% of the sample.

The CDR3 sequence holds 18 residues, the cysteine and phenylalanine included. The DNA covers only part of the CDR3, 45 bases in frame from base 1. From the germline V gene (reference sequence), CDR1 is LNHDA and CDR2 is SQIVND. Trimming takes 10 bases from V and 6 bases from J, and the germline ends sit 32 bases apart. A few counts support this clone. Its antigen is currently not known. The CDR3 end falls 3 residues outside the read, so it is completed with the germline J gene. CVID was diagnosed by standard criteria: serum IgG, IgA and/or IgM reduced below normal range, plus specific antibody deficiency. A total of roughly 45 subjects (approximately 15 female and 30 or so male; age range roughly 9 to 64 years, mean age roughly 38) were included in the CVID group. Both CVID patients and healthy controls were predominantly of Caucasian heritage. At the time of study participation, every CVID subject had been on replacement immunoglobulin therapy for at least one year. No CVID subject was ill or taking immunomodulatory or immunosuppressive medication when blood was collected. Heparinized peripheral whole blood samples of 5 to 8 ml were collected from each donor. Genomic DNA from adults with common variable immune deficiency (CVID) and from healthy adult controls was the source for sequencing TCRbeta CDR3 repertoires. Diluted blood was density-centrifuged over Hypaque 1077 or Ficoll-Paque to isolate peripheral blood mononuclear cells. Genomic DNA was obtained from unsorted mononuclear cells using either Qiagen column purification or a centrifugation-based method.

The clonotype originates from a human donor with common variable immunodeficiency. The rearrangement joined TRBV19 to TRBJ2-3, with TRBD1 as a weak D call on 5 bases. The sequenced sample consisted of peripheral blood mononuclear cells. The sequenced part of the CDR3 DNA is TGTGCCACCAAAATCCGCCACCCAGGGAACCGATTGTGGGATACG. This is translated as CATKIRHPGNRLWDT. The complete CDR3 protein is CATKIRHPGNRLWDTQYF.